Presented here are 5 T cell receptor beta chains from one specimen sequenced in a study of blood T cell repertoires in COVID-19. Clones were sequenced by immunoSEQ multiplex PCR, and TCRdb holds only the in-frame ones, with some missing. Of about 270,000 clones detected, 75% to 90% appear once; the ten largest clones hold 4.1%. Sequenced material: PBMCs or T cells enriched from blood (not recorded which). The origin of the receptors is a woman in her twenties or thirties with acute COVID-19.

This sequence joins TRBV19 and TRBJ2-3, with 10 positions matching TRBD2. CDR1 and CDR2 from the germline V gene are LNHDA and SQIVND (reference sequence). J lost 6 bases, V lost 5 bases, and 14 bases had no gene match. The length of the CDR3 is 17 residues. CDR3 bases: TGTGCCAGTAGTCCACAACCGCTCGGACTAGCGGCGGATACGCAGTATTTT. The encoded protein is CASSPQPLGLAADTQYF.

The rearrangement links TRBV19 to TRBJ1-5; TRBD1 matches 10 bases. The CDR3 spans 18 residues. Germline assignment: CDR1 LNHDA and CDR2 SQIVND (reference sequence). The junction had 15 bases not matched to a gene; V was cut back by 6 bases and J by 4 bases. The CDR3 loop is CASRGRDRGSFWNQPQHF. The CDR3, as DNA: TGTGCCAGTAGGGGCCGGGACAGGGGCTCTTTTTGGAATCAGCCCCAGCATTTT.

The chain joins TRBV28 to TRBJ2-2; D might be TRBD1 (6 bases). Germline CDR1 and CDR2: MDHEN and SYDVKM. The V gene lost 3 bases and the J gene lost 0 bases, with 23 bases spanning the gap. The CDR3 has 20 residues. Written as DNA, the CDR3 is TGTGCCAGCAGTTTCAGGTGGCGTGGGACACCAGAATCGAACACCGGGGAGCTGTTTTTT. Translation: CASSFRWRGTPESNTGELFF. Based on the CDR3 plus reference TRBV28 and TRBJ2-2, the full variable domain is DVKVTQSSRYLVKRTGEKVFLECVQDMDHENMFWYRQDPGLGLRLIYFSYDVKMKEKGDIPEGYSVSREKKERFSLILESASTNQTSMYLCASSFRWRGTPESNTGELFFGEGSRLTVL.

The V and J genes are TRBV25-1 and TRBJ1-2, with TRBD1 identical over 10 bases. The CDR3 has 15 amino acids. V was clipped by 3 bases and J by 8 bases; unmatched bases: 9. Germline values: CDR1 MGHDK, CDR2 SYGVNS. The CDR3 reads CASSDPGTGAEGYTF. CDR3 nucleotides: TGTGCCAGCAGTGATCCCGGGACAGGGGCGGAGGGCTACACCTTC.

This clone occurred a few times. The J gene is TRBJ1-5, the V gene TRBV4-2, with TRBD1 identical over 8 bases. CDR1 is LGHNA, CDR2 YNFKEQ, per germline. Unmatched junction bases numbered 6, after V lost 0 bases and J lost 5 bases. CDR3 size: 16 residues. CDR3 DNA sequence: TGTGCCAGCAGCCAAGAGGGGGGACAGGAGTATCAGCCCCAGCATTTT. It specifies CASSQEGGQEYQPQHF.